The present T cell receptor beta chain was sequenced within a study of shared clonotypes between healthy human individuals. The overall study: The study used three CD4 naive, three CD4 memory, two CD8 naive and one CD8 memory plate per donor.

The repertoire was sequenced with immunoSEQ multiplex PCR; TCRdb's copy has only in-frame clones and lacks some. The sample holds some 580,000 clones, about 97% seen once. Points on this clone: The antigen is unknown.

General study findings and limits: Collection of samples was limited to blood; tissue repertoires likely differ. Sharing across a few donors was seen in 5% to 5.5% of naive CD4 clonotypes.

Investigators divided CD4+ cells into CD45RA+ naive and CD45RA-negative memory subsets. The V segment lost 4 bases and the J segment 6 bases; nucleotides outside the gene matches: 4. Germline CDR1 is LGHNT and CDR2 is FRNRAP. There are 15 residues in the CDR3. Sequenced: naive CD4+ T cells sorted from blood. Sample subset: CD45RA+ positively selected. The gene calls are TRBV12-5 and TRBJ2-1, with 12 nucleotides matching TRBD2. The sequence derives from a woman in her 30s in good health. The DNA for the CDR3 is TGTGCTAGTGGTTCCGGACTAGCGGGGATCAATGAGCAGTTCTTC. It is translated as CASGSGLAGINEQFF.